The entry below describes one TCR beta chain. These data are taken from a study of blood T cell repertoires in COVID-19. Study summary: The United States, Italy and Spain were the sources of the acute and convalescent COVID-19 samples. Sources were T cells, B-cell-depleted T cells, or PBMCs; the material itself was cDNA or gDNA.

The V and J ends lost 0 bases and 4 bases, in that order; junction bases with no gene match: 7. The CDR3 loop spans 16 amino acids. CDR1 and CDR2 from the germline V gene are SGDLS and YYNGEE. As processed by the authors: The assay estimated nucleated cells by amplifying reference gene primers. Some clones are missing from TCRdb's copy, which holds only in-frame ones; the method was immunoSEQ multiplex PCR. That table furnishes V, J and clone size, whereas the DNA furnished D and trimming. The table records 130,000 or so clones, around nine tenths of them present only once. The specimen was peripheral blood. This chain joins TRBV9 and TRBJ2-3, with 8 positions matching TRBD2. The receptor was isolated from a man aged 45-65 years with active or convalescent COVID-19. The CDR3, as DNA: TGTGCCAGCAGCGTAGGGGTTAGCGGGACCGCAGATACGCAGTATTTT. Protein product: CASSVGVSGTADTQYF.